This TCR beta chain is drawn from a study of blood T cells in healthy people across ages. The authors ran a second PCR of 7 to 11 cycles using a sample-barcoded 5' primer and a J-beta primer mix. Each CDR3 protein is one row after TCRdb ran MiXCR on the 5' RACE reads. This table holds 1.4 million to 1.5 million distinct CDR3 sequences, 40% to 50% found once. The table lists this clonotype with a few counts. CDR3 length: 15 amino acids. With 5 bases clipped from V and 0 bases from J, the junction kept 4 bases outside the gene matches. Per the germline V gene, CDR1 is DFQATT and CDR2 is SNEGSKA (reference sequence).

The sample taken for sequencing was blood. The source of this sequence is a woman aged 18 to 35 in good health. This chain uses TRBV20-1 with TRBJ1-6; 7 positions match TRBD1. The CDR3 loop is CSASQGGSYNSPLHF. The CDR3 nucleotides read TGCAGTGCTTCTCAGGGGGGCTCCTATAATTCACCCCTCCACTTT.